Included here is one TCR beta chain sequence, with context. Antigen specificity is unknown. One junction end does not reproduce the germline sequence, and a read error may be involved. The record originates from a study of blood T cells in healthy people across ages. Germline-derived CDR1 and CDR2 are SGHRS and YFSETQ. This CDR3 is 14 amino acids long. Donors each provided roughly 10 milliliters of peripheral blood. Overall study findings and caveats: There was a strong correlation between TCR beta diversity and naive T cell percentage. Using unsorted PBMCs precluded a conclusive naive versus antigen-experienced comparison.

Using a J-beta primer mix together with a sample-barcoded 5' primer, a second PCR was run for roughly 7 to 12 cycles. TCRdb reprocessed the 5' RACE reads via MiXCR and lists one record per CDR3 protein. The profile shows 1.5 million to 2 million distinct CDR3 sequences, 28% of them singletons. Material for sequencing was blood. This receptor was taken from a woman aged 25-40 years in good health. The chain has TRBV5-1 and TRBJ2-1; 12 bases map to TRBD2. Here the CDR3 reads CVSKTSGGWNEQFF. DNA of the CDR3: TGCGTCAGCAAGACTAGCGGGGGATGGAATGAGCAGTTCTTC.